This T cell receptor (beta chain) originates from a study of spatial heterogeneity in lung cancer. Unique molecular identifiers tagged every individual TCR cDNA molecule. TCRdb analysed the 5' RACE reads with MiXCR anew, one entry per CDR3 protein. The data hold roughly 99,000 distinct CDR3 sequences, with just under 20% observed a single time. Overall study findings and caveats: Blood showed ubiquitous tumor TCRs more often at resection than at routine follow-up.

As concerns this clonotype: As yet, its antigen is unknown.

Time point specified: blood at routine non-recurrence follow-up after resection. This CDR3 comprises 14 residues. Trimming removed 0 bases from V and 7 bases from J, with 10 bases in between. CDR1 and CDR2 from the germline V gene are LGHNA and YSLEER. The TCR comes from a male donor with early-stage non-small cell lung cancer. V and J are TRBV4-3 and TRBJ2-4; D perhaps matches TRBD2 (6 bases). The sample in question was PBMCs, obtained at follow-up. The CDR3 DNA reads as TGCGCCAGCAGCCAAGATACGGCGGGGAACATTCAGTACTTC. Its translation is CASSQDTAGNIQYF.